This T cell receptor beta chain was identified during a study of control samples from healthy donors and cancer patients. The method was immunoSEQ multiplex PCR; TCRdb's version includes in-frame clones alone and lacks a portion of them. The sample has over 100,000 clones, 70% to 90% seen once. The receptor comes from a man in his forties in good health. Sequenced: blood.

CDR3 residues: CASSQEYNRGNYGYTF. For the CDR3, the DNA is TGCGCCAGCAGCCAAGAATACAACAGGGGCAACTATGGCTACACCTTC. J is TRBJ1-2 and V is TRBV4-3; 7 bases fit TRBD1. The junction had 6 bases not matched to a gene; V was cut back by 0 bases and J by 2 bases. The CDR3 is made up of 16 amino acids. Germline V lookup: CDR1 LGHNA, CDR2 YSLEER.